This note documents a single T cell receptor beta chain sequence. What it binds is not known. This record comes from a study of T cells expressing NK-cell markers. As for the study in general: All TCR beta repertoires analysed originated from sorted CD3+CD56+NKG2C+, CD3+CD56+NKG2C- and CD3+CD56-NKG2C+ T cells. Sequenced donors, eight in total, included seven who were HCMV-seropositive and one who was seronegative.

The study's findings and limits: In a few donors, dominant clonotypes made up about 25-60.1% of CD3+CD56-NKG2C+ cells. As a fraction of CD8+ T cells, dominant NKG2C+ clonotypes reached about 1.0-7.5% in over 5 donors.

There are 11 residues in the CDR3. Germline V gene sequence: CDR1 SQVTM, CDR2 ANQGSEA. One entry per CDR3 protein, without DNA, is what TCRdb gives after re-calling the 5' RACE reads. The sample table includes roughly 350,000 distinct CDR3 sequences. This receptor was identified in a man between 18 and 69 years old in good health. The chain employs TRBV29-1 and TRBJ2-1; the D call of TRBD2 rests on TCRdb alone, since no DNA is present to check it. The sequenced sample consisted of blood T cells: a sorted CD56 or NKG2C T cell subset, CD4+ or CD8+ T cells, or bulk PBMC T cells (not recorded which). The chain's CDR3 is CSVVSGNEQFF.